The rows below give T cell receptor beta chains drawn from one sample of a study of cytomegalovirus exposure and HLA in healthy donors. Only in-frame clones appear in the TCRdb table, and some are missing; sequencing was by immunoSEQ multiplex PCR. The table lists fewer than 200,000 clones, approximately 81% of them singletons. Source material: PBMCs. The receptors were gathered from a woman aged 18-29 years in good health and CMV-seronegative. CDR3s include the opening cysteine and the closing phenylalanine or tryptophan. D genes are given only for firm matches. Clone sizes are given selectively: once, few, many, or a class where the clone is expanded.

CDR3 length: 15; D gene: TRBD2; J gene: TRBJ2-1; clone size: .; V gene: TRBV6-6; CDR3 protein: CASIHGLADYNEQFF; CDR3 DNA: TGTGCCAGCATTCACGGACTAGCAGACTACAATGAGCAGTTCTTC
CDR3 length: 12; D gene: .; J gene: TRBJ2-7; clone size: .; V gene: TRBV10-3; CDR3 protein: CAISRESYEQYF; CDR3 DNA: TGTGCCATCAGTAGGGAGTCCTACGAGCAGTACTTC
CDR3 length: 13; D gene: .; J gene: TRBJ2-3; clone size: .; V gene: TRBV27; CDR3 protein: CASSLLARNTQYF; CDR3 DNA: TGTGCCAGCAGTTTGTTGGCCAGGAATACGCAGTATTTT
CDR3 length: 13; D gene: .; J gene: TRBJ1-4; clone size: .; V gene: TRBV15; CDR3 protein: CATSSDSREKLFF; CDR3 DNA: TGTGCCACCAGCAGCGACTCGAGGGAAAAACTGTTTTTT
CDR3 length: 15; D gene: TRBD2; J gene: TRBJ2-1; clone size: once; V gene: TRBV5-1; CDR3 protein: CASSLPTSGRVSQFF; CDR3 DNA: TGCGCCAGCAGCTTACCGACTAGCGGGAGGGTTTCGCAGTTCTTC
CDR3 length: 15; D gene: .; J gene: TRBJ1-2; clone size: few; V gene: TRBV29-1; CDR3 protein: CSVEGSAGLTYGYTF; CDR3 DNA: TGCAGCGTTGAAGGGTCGGCAGGGCTGACCTATGGCTACACCTTC
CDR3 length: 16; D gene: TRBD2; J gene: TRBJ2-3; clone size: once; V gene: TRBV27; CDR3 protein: CASRSQLAPSTDTQYF; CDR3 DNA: TGTGCCAGCAGGTCCCAACTAGCGCCTAGCACAGATACGCAGTATTTT
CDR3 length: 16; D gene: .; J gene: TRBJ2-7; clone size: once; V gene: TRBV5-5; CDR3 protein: CASSLLPSVGLGEQYF; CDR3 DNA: TGTGCCAGCAGCTTGTTACCGAGCGTCGGATTAGGCGAGCAGTACTTC
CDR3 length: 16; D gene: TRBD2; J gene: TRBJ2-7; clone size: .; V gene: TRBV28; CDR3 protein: CASSVPAGGSSYEQYF; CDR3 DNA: TGTGCCAGCAGTGTCCCAGCGGGAGGTTCATCCTACGAGCAGTACTTC
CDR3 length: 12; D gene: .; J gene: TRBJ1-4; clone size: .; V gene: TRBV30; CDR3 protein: CAWSVSVVRLFF; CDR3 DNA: TGTGCCTGGAGTGTGAGCGTGGTCCGGCTGTTTTTT
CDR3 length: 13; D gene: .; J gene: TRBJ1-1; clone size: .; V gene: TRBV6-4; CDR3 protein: CASTFGRNTEAFF; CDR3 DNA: TGTGCCAGCACATTCGGTCGGAACACTGAAGCTTTCTTT